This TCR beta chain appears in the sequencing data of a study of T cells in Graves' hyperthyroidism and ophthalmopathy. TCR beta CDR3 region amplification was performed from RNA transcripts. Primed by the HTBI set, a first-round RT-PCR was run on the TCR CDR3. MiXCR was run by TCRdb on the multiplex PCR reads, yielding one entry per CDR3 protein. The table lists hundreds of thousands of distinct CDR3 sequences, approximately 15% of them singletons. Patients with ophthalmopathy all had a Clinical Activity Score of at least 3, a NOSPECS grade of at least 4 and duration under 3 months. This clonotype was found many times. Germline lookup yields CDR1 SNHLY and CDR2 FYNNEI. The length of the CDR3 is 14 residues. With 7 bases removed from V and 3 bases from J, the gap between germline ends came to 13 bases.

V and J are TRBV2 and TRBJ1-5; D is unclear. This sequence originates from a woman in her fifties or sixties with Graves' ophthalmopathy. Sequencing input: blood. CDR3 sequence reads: CASTRGQPNQPQHF. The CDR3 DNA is TGTGCCAGCACCCGAGGGCAACCCAATCAGCCCCAGCATTTT.